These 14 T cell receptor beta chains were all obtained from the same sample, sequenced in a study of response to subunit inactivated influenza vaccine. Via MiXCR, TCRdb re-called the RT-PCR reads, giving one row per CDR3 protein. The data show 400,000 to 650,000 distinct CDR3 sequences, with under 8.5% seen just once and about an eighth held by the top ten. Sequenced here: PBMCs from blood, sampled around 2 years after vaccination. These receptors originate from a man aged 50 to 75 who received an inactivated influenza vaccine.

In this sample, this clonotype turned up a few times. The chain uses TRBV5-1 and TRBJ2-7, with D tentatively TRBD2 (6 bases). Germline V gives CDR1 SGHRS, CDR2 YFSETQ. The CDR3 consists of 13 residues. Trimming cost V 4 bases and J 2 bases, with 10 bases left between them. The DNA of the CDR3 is TGCGCCAGCAGCGTGGGAGGTACCTACGAGCAGTACTTC. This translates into CASSVGGTYEQYF.

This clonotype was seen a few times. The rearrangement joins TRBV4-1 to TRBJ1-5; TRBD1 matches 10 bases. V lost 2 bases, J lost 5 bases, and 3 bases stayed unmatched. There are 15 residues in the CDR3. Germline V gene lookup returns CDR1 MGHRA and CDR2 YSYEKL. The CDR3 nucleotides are TGCGCCAGCAGCCAACACGGACAGGGGGATCAGCCCCAGCATTTT. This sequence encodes CASSQHGQGDQPQHF.

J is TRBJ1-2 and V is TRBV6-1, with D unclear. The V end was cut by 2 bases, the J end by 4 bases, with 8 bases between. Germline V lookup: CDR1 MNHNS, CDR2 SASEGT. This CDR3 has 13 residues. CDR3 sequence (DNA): TGTGCCAGCAGTGAACAGGCTGCCTATGGCTACACCTTC. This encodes CASSEQAAYGYTF.

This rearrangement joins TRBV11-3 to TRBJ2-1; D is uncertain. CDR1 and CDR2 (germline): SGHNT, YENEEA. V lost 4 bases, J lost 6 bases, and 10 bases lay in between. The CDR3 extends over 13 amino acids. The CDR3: CASSSGFGNEQFF. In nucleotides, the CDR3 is TGTGCCAGCAGCTCTGGTTTTGGCAATGAGCAGTTCTTC.

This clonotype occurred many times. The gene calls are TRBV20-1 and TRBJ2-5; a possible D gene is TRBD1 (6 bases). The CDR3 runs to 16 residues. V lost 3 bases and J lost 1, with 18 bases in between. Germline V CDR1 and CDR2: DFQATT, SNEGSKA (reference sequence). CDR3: CSASFPLDRTQETQYF. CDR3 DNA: TGCAGTGCTAGTTTTCCTTTGGACAGAACCCAAGAGACCCAGTACTTC.

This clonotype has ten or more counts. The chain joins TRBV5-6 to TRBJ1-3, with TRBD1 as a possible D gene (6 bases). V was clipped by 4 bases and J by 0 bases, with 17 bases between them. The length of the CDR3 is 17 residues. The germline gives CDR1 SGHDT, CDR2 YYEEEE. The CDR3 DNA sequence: TGTGCCAGCAGCGGCGTGATGGGGGGCGACTCTGGAAACACCATATATTTT. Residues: CASSGVMGGDSGNTIYF. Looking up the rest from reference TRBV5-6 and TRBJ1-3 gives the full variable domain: DAGVTQSPTHLIKTRGQQVTLRCSPKSGHDTVSWYQQALGQGPQFIFQYYEEEERQRGNFPDRFSGHQFPNYSSELNVNALLLGDSALYLCASSGVMGGDSGNTIYFGEGSWLTVV.

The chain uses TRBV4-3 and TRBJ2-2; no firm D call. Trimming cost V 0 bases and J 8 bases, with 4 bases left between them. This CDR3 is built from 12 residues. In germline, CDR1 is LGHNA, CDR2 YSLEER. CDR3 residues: CASSQDHGELFF. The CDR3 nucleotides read TGCGCCAGCAGCCAAGATCATGGGGAGCTGTTTTTT.

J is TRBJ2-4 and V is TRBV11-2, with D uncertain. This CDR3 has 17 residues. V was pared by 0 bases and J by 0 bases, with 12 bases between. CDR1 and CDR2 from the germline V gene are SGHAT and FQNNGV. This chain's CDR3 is CASSLDLRPIAKNIQYF. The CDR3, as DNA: TGTGCCAGCAGCTTAGATCTCCGACCTATAGCCAAAAACATTCAGTACTTC.

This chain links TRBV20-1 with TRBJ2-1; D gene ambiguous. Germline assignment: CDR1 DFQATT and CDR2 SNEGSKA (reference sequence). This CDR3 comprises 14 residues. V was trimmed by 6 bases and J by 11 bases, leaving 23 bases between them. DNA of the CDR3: TGCAGTGCGAACACAAAGAGCTCCTATAATAAGCAGTTCTTC. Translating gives CSANTKSSYNKQFF.

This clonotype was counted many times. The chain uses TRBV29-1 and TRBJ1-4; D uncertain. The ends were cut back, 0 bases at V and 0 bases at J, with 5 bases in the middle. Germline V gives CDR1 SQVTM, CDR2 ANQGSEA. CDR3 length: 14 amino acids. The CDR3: CSVEDRSTNEKLFF. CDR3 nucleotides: TGCAGCGTTGAAGATCGGTCAACTAATGAAAAACTGTTTTTT.

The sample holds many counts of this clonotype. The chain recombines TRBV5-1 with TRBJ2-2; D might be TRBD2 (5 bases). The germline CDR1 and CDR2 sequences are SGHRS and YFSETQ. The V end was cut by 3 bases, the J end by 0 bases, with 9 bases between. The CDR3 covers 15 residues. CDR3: CASSYRTANTGELFF. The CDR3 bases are TGCGCCAGCAGCTATCGGACTGCGAACACCGGGGAGCTGTTTTTT.

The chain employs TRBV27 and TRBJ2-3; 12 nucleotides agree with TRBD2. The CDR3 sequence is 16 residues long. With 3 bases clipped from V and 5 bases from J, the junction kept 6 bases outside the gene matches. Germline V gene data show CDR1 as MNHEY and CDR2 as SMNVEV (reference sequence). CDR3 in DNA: TGTGCCAGCAGTTTCGGACTAGCGGGGAGGAGAGATACGCAGTATTTT. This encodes CASSFGLAGRRDTQYF.

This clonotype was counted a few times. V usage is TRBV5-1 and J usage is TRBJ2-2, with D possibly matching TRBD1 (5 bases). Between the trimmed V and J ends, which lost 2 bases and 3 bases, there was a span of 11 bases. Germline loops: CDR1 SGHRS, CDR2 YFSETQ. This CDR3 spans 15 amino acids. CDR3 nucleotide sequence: TGCGCCAGCAGCTTATCTCAACAGGACACCGGGGAGCTGTTTTTT. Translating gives CASSLSQQDTGELFF.

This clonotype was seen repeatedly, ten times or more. The CDR3 DNA is TGTGCCAGCAGCTTAGCAGGGGGCGACTATGGCTACACCTTC. Its protein is CASSLAGGDYGYTF. The V call is TRBV7-3, the J call TRBJ1-2; 8 bases are shared with TRBD1. The trim removed 2 bases at V and 3 bases at J, leaving 2 bases unmatched. The CDR3 is made up of 14 amino acids. Per the germline V gene, CDR1 is SGHTA and CDR2 is FQGTGA.